The T cell receptor (beta chain) described here comes from a study of shared clonotypes between healthy human individuals. The CDR3 runs to 16 residues. Germline lookup yields CDR1 SNHLY and CDR2 FYNNEI. With V trimmed by 3 bases and J by 4 bases, 10 bases remained unmatched. For unsorted samples, genomic DNA was extracted from approximately 90 million PBMCs. Several immunoSEQ 96-well plates shared each subset's DNA, each plate a replicate. Unsorted PBMC DNA was run through sequencing on ten immunoSEQ deep assay plates. TCRdb's table, derived via immunoSEQ multiplex PCR, lists solely in-frame clones and lacks some. The sample holds 400,000 to 600,000 clones, 75% to 80% seen once.

The source of this sequence is a woman between 35 and 50 years old in good health. Some clones in this sample may be carry-over from other donors' samples. The sequencing input was PBMCs. V gene TRBV2 combines with J gene TRBJ2-5; 8 bases line up with TRBD2. The CDR3 sequence: CASSESLGRAVETQYF. The DNA for the CDR3 is TGTGCCAGCAGTGAGAGCCTCGGGAGGGCCGTAGAGACCCAGTACTTC.